Each of the 11 T cell receptor beta chains below was sequenced from the same sample in a study of cytomegalovirus exposure and HLA in healthy donors. Use of 60 Vbeta and 13 Jbeta primers characterized the PCR. Profiled with immunoSEQ multiplex PCR; TCRdb holds only in-frame clones, not every one. Here the sample spans some 170,000 clones, around 80% being singletons. The sequenced sample consisted of PBMCs. The receptor source for this set is a young man in good health and CMV-seropositive.

The chain carries TRBV25-1 and TRBJ1-3; 11 bases match TRBD1. Trimming took 4 bases from V and 4 from J; bases not matched to a gene: 3. CDR3 length: 15 amino acids. Germline assignment: CDR1 MGHDK and CDR2 SYGVNS. CDR3 sequence: CASSAGTGGGNTIYF. In nucleotides, the CDR3 is TGTGCCAGCAGTGCCGGGACAGGGGGAGGAAACACCATATATTTT.

This chain connects TRBV19 to TRBJ1-2; D not resolved. V lost 3 bases, J lost 7 bases, and 12 bases lay in between. CDR1 is LNHDA and CDR2 is SQIVND in the germline V gene (reference sequence). This CDR3 contains 13 residues. This CDR3 is CASSISRVSGYTF. DNA for the CDR3: TGTGCCAGTAGTATTTCTCGCGTCTCTGGCTACACCTTC.

The chain employs TRBV6-6 and TRBJ2-7; TRBD2 might be the D (6 bases). Between the trimmed V and J ends, which lost 5 bases and 2 bases, there was a span of 10 bases. The CDR3 sequence is 13 residues long. Germline V gene sequence: CDR1 MNHNY, CDR2 SVGAGI (reference sequence). For the CDR3, the DNA is TGTGCCAGCAGTAAGGGACTTACCTACGAGCAGTACTTC. Residues: CASSKGLTYEQYF.

The CDR3 DNA reads as TGTGCCAGCAGCCTGGGCCCCCACGAAGAGACCCAGTACTTC. Translating gives CASSLGPHEETQYF. This rearrangement joins TRBV7-9 to TRBJ2-5, with D uncertain. V shed 5 bases and J shed 3 bases, with 13 bases lying between them. The CDR3 has 14 amino acids. Germline V gene lookup returns CDR1 SEHNR and CDR2 FQNEAQ (reference sequence).

The rearrangement uses TRBV29-1 and TRBJ2-2, with 8 bases fitting TRBD2. The length of the CDR3 is 14 residues. V shed 4 bases, J shed 8 bases, and the junction held 9 bases outside the gene matches. Looked up from germline, CDR1 is SQVTM and CDR2 is ANQGSEA. The CDR3 loop reads CSVARAGVSGELFF. The CDR3 bases are TGCAGCGTTGCTCGAGCGGGAGTATCTGGGGAGCTGTTTTTT.

This clone has more than one count but fewer than ten. The chain combines TRBV6-1 with TRBJ1-2, with TRBD1 identical over 7 bases. The CDR3 sequence is 16 residues long. Germline loops: CDR1 MNHNS, CDR2 SASEGT. V shed 4 bases and J 0 bases; nucleotides not matched to a gene: 8. Here the CDR3 DNA reads TGTGCCAGCAGTGTGTTCACAGGGGTACCTAACTATGGCTACACCTTC. Its translation: CASSVFTGVPNYGYTF.

This clone showed up just once. The chain is built from TRBV5-4 and TRBJ2-7; TRBD1 might be the D (5 bases). Trimming took 1 base from V and 0 from J, leaving 8 bases between them. Per germline, CDR1 SGHNT and CDR2 YYREEE (reference sequence). The CDR3 consists of 14 residues. CDR3: CASSLWGASYEQYF. The DNA for the CDR3 is TGTGCCAGCAGCTTGTGGGGCGCCTCCTACGAGCAGTACTTC. Full variable domain (outside the CDR3, taken from reference TRBV5-4 and TRBJ2-7): ETGVTQSPTHLIKTRGQQVTLRCSSQSGHNTVSWYQQALGQGPQFIFQYYREEENGRGNFPPRFSGLQFPNYSSELNVNALELDDSALYLCASSLWGASYEQYFGPGTRLTVT.

The chain joins TRBV7-7 to TRBJ2-5; TRBD2 is a possible D gene (7 bases). CDR3 length equals 14 residues. V shed 10 bases and J shed 2 bases, with 17 bases lying between them. Germline V gene sequence: CDR1 SSHAT, CDR2 FNYEAQ (reference sequence). DNA of the CDR3: TGTGCCACCCGGGGGGCTCCCGGGCAAGAGACCCAGTACTTC. Translation: CATRGAPGQETQYF.

The J gene is TRBJ1-5, the V gene TRBV21-1. TRBV21-1 is a listed pseudogene. The CDR3 loop spans 12 amino acids. CDR3 in DNA: TGTGCCAGCAGCCACCCGGTTCAGCCCCAGCATTTT. Its translation: CASSHPVQPQHF.

The V gene is TRBV15, the J gene TRBJ2-3; 9 bases agree with TRBD1. Germline V gene sequence: CDR1 LNHNV, CDR2 YYDKDF (reference sequence). This CDR3 comprises 15 residues. Trimming cost V 0 bases and J 5 bases; bases outside gene matches: 3. The CDR3 bases are TGTGCCACCAGCAGAGATGGGGACAGGGAAGATACGCAGTATTTT. Translating it yields CATSRDGDREDTQYF.

The gene calls are TRBV6-1 and TRBJ2-3, with D possibly TRBD2 on 5 matching bases. The CDR3 runs 15 residues. With 0 bases removed from V and 1 base from J, the gap between germline ends came to 8 bases. Germline CDR1 MNHNS, CDR2 SASEGT. CDR3 in DNA: TGTGCCAGCAGTGAAGCGGGAGCCGGCACAGATACGCAGTATTTT. Residues: CASSEAGAGTDTQYF.